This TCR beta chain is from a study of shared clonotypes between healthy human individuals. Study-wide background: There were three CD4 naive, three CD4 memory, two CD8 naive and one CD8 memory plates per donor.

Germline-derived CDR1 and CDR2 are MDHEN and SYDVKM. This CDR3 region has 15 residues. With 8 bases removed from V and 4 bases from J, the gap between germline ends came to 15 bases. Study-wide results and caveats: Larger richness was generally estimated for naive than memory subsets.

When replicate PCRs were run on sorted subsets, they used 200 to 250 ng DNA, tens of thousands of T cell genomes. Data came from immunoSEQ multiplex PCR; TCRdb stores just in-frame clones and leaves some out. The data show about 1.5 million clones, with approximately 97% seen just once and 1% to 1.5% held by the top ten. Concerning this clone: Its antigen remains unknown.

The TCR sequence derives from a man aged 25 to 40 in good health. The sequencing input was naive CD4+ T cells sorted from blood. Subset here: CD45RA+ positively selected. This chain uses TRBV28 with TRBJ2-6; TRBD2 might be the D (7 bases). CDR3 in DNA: TGTGCCAGCGGGGGGGGCCTATCAGGGGCCAACGTCCTGACTTTC. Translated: CASGGGLSGANVLTF.